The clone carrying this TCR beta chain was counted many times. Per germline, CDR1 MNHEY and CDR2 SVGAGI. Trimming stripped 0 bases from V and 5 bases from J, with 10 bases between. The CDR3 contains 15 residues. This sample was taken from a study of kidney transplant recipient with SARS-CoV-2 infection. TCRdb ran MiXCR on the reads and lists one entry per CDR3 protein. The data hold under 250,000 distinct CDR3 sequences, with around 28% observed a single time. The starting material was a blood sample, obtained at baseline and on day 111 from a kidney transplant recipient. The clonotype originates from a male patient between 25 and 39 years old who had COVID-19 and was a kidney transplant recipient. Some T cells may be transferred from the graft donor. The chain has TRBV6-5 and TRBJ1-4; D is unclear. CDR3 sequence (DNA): TGTGCCAGCAGTTACTCTGAGCCGGTAAATGAAAAACTGTTTTTT. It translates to CASSYSEPVNEKLFF.